The rows below give T cell receptor beta chains drawn from one sample of a study of cytomegalovirus exposure and HLA in healthy donors. Using immunoSEQ multiplex PCR, the repertoire was profiled, and TCRdb retains in-frame clones only, with some absent. The sample shows roughly 130,000 clones, over 50% of them seen only once. The sample comprised PBMCs. The receptor source for this set is a woman aged 40-49 years in good health and CMV-seropositive. Both conserved end residues are part of each CDR3. The order of the fields is clone size, V gene, D gene, J gene, CDR3 protein, CDR3 DNA. D genes are given only for firm matches. Some rows have no size entry. The others give once, few or many, or a class for an expanded clone.

>NA|TRBV27|TRBD2|TRBJ2-2
CASSLGLAGGELFF
TGTGCCAGCAGTTTGGGGTTAGCGGGCGGGGAGCTGTTTTTT
>NA|TRBV5-1|TRBD1|TRBJ1-2
CASSGGQGANGYTF
TGCGCCAGCAGCGGAGGACAGGGGGCGAATGGCTACACCTTC
>once|TRBV19|TRBD1|TRBJ1-1
CASRRQGPANTEAFF
TGTGCCAGTAGGAGACAGGGGCCCGCGAACACTGAAGCTTTCTTT
>few|TRBV7-2|TRBD2|TRBJ2-5
CASSRQREGRGETQYF
TGTGCCAGCAGCCGTCAGCGGGAGGGCCGGGGCGAGACCCAGTACTTC
>few|TRBV6-5|TRBD2|TRBJ2-3
CASSGTSGSRYTQYF
TGTGCCAGCAGCGGGACTAGCGGGAGTAGATATACGCAGTATTTT
>NA|TRBV6-1|NA|TRBJ1-6
CASSEFPGPYNSPLHF
TGTGCCAGCAGTGAATTTCCAGGGCCCTATAATTCACCCCTCCACTTT
>NA|TRBV10-3|NA|TRBJ2-1
CAIRLNNEQFF
TGTGCCATCAGACTAAACAATGAGCAGTTCTTC
>NA|TRBV12-5|NA|TRBJ2-1
CASGLEENEQFF
TGTGCTAGTGGTTTGGAGGAGAATGAGCAGTTCTTC
>once|TRBV15|TRBD2|TRBJ2-3
CATSRDLTSGTDTQYF
TGTGCCACCAGCAGAGATCTCACTAGCGGCACAGATACGCAGTATTTT
>NA|TRBV18|NA|TRBJ2-1
CASSPPLGRQFYNEQFF
TGTGCCAGCTCACCACCATTGGGCAGGCAGTTTTACAATGAGCAGTTCTTC
>few|TRBV28|TRBD1|TRBJ1-5
CASSLLGLRQGVQPQHF
TGTGCCAGCAGTTTATTGGGTCTTAGGCAGGGGGTTCAGCCCCAGCATTTT
>NA|TRBV28|NA|TRBJ2-7
CASSLESGALYEQYF
TGTGCCAGCAGTTTAGAGAGCGGAGCCCTCTACGAGCAGTACTTC
>NA|TRBV27|NA|TRBJ1-2
CASSPRSPNYGYTF
TGTGCCAGCAGTCCCCGTTCCCCTAACTATGGCTACACCTTC
>few|TRBV7-2|TRBD1|TRBJ2-7
CASSLEGTAYEQYF
TGTGCCAGCAGCTTAGAAGGGACAGCTTACGAGCAGTACTTC
>NA|TRBV5-6|TRBD2|TRBJ2-7
CASTRLAGQSYEQYF
TGTGCCAGCACCCGCCTAGCGGGGCAGTCCTACGAGCAGTACTTC
>few|TRBV6-6|NA|TRBJ2-2
CASSYSSQILEGELFF
TGTGCCAGCAGTTACTCGTCCCAGATTCTTGAAGGGGAGCTGTTTTTT
>NA|TRBV10-2|NA|TRBJ1-2
CASSERSGYGYTF
TGCGCCAGCAGTGAGCGGAGCGGCTATGGCTACACCTTC
>NA|TRBV28|TRBD1|TRBJ2-7
CASSLGTGFFSYEQYF
TGTGCCAGCAGTTTGGGGACAGGGTTCTTCTCCTACGAGCAGTACTTC
>NA|TRBV10-3|NA|TRBJ1-1
CAIRKTGGSEAFF
TGTGCCATCAGGAAAACGGGGGGGAGTGAAGCTTTCTTT
>NA|TRBV30|NA|TRBJ2-1
CAWSVTRNEQFF
TGTGCCTGGAGTGTAACGAGAAATGAGCAGTTCTTC
>NA|TRBV4-1|NA|TRBJ1-5
CASSQDQGASNQPQHF
TGCGCCAGCAGCCAAGATCAGGGTGCGAGCAATCAGCCCCAGCATTTT
>NA|TRBV5-1|NA|TRBJ1-4
CASSLDRGPNEKLFF
TGCGCCAGCAGCTTGGATCGGGGTCCTAATGAAAAACTGTTTTTT
>NA|TRBV28|TRBD1|TRBJ2-1
CASRPPGQGGYNEQFF
TGTGCCAGCAGGCCTCCGGGACAGGGTGGCTACAATGAGCAGTTCTTC
>NA|TRBV5-1|TRBD2|TRBJ2-1
CASSPWRGGDNEQFF
TGCGCCAGCAGCCCCTGGCGGGGGGGGGACAATGAGCAGTTCTTC
>NA|TRBV5-1|NA|TRBJ1-2
CASSLESTDYGYTF
TGCGCCAGCAGCTTGGAGTCCACAGACTATGGCTACACCTTC
>NA|TRBV28|NA|TRBJ1-6
CASSSPTGPLHF
TGTGCCAGCAGTTCGCCCACGGGGCCCCTCCACTTT
>once|TRBV10-3|NA|TRBJ1-1
CAISESRTPNTEAFF
TGTGCCATCAGTGAGTCACGGACACCGAACACTGAAGCTTTCTTT
>NA|TRBV5-6|TRBD1|TRBJ1-1
CASSLLDRGSEAFF
TGTGCCAGCAGCTTGCTGGACAGGGGTTCTGAAGCTTTCTTT
>NA|TRBV6-1|NA|TRBJ1-1
CAILRGRPTEAFF
TGTGCCATACTCAGGGGCCGCCCAACTGAAGCTTTCTTT
>NA|TRBV2|NA|TRBJ2-2
CASKPSTNTGELFF
TGTGCCAGCAAACCTAGCACGAACACCGGGGAGCTGTTTTTT
>NA|TRBV28|TRBD1|TRBJ1-5
CASSVHTGGGQPQHF
TGTGCCAGCAGTGTCCATACAGGGGGCGGACAGCCCCAGCATTTT
>NA|TRBV19|NA|TRBJ1-3
CASSHEQIPGNTIYF
TGTGCCAGTAGTCACGAACAAATCCCTGGAAACACCATATATTTT
>NA|TRBV7-9|NA|TRBJ1-1
CASSFSTNTEAFF
TGTGCCAGCAGCTTCAGTACGAACACTGAAGCTTTCTTT
>NA|TRBV19|NA|TRBJ2-7
CASIEGRGTGTKPDSYEQYF
TGTGCCAGTATAGAGGGGAGGGGGACAGGCACTAAACCGGACTCCTACGAGCAGTACTTC
>NA|TRBV5-1|NA|TRBJ2-7
CASSVRTEIYEQYF
TGCGCCAGCAGCGTTCGGACAGAAATCTACGAGCAGTACTTC
>NA|TRBV28|TRBD1|TRBJ1-3
CASSFEQGTNTIYF
TGTGCCAGCAGTTTCGAACAGGGGACAAACACCATATATTTT
>NA|TRBV27|NA|TRBJ2-1
CASSLHLMTREGVNEQFF
TGTGCCAGCAGTTTACACCTCATGACTAGAGAAGGAGTCAATGAGCAGTTCTTC
>NA|TRBV6-5|TRBD1|TRBJ1-6
CASSLDRGHNSPLHF
TGTGCCAGCAGTCTTGACAGGGGTCATAATTCACCCCTCCACTTT
>NA|TRBV30|TRBD1|TRBJ2-1
CAWRPTGGFYNEQFF
TGTGCCTGGAGGCCAACAGGGGGATTCTACAATGAGCAGTTCTTC
>NA|TRBV9|TRBD2|TRBJ2-1
CASSGGLAGVLGEQFF
TGTGCCAGCAGCGGGGGGCTAGCGGGAGTCCTGGGTGAGCAGTTCTTC
>few|TRBV7-2|TRBD1|TRBJ1-1
CASSSRTGRAFF
TGTGCCAGCAGCTCCCGGACAGGGCGGGCTTTCTTT
>few|TRBV6-1|TRBD2|TRBJ2-3
CASSVRGGLSTDTQYF
TGTGCCAGCAGTGTGCGGGGGGGCCTAAGCACAGATACGCAGTATTTT
>few|TRBV9|NA|TRBJ1-1
CASSVVAINTEAFF
TGTGCCAGCAGCGTAGTGGCCATAAACACTGAAGCTTTCTTT
>few|TRBV19|NA|TRBJ2-7
CASSMLGSAYEQYF
TGTGCCAGTAGTATGCTCGGGAGTGCCTACGAGCAGTACTTC
>NA|TRBV7-8|TRBD1|TRBJ2-7
CASSLTAGTGGGEQYF
TGTGCCAGCAGCCTCACGGCGGGGACAGGGGGCGGCGAGCAGTACTTC
>few|TRBV19|TRBD1|TRBJ1-2
CASSMDRGGIDGYTF
TGTGCCAGTAGTATGGACAGGGGGGGAATAGATGGCTACACCTTC
>NA|TRBV7-2|TRBD2|TRBJ2-3
CASSLGKLAGGIDTQYF
TGTGCCAGCAGCTTAGGCAAACTAGCGGGAGGAATAGATACGCAGTATTTT
>few|TRBV5-1|NA|TRBJ2-1
CASSLWQGTNEQFF
TGCGCCAGCAGCTTGTGGCAGGGAACCAATGAGCAGTTCTTC
>NA|TRBV19|TRBD2|TRBJ2-1
CASSIEGDPGGDEQFF
TGTGCCAGTAGTATAGAGGGGGACCCCGGGGGGGATGAGCAGTTCTTC
>NA|TRBV5-1|NA|TRBJ2-7
CASSVRPASYEQYF
TGCGCCAGCAGCGTGAGGCCGGCCTCCTACGAGCAGTACTTC
>NA|TRBV9|NA|TRBJ2-7
CASSVDTNSYEQYF
TGTGCCAGCAGCGTCGACACCAACTCCTACGAGCAGTACTTC
>few|TRBV7-9|NA|TRBJ2-3
CASSPRGGTDTQYF
TGTGCCAGCAGCCCCCGGGGAGGCACAGATACGCAGTATTTT
>NA|TRBV5-4|TRBD1|TRBJ2-5
CASSSGQVQETQYF
TGTGCCAGCAGCAGCGGACAGGTTCAAGAGACCCAGTACTTC
>NA|TRBV11-3|TRBD1|TRBJ2-7
CASSLVPGFGTGAEQYF
TGTGCCAGCAGCTTAGTCCCGGGGTTCGGGACAGGGGCTGAGCAGTACTTC